The 9 T cell receptor beta chains presented below share a single source sample, sequenced in a study of control samples from healthy donors and cancer patients. The protocol was immunoSEQ multiplex PCR, while the TCRdb copy is restricted to in-frame clones and leaves out a portion. The table lists about 130,000 clones, about 90% of them singletons. The specimen sequenced was blood. The receptors derive from a man younger than 30 in good health.

This clone has just one count. The chain has TRBV7-3 and TRBJ1-6, with D perhaps matching TRBD1 (6 bases). The CDR3 is 13 amino acids. CDR1 SGHTA and CDR2 FQGTGA come from the germline V gene. V was shortened by 6 bases and J by 11 bases, with 14 bases between the two germline ends. CDR3 nucleotide sequence: TGTGCCAGCAGTAAGGGAGGGGGAACACCCCTCCACTTT. Its protein is CASSKGGGTPLHF.

The chain couples TRBV19 to TRBJ2-1; D may be TRBD1 or TRBD2 (6 bases each). This CDR3 is 15 amino acids long. Germline V lookup: CDR1 LNHDA, CDR2 SQIVND (reference sequence). Between the trimmed V and J ends, which lost 8 bases and 0 bases, there was a span of 14 bases. The DNA for the CDR3 is TGTGCCAGTCAAATCGGGGGCTACTCCTACAATGAGCAGTTCTTC. Translated, it gives CASQIGGYSYNEQFF.

V is TRBV5-4 and J is TRBJ2-1; unclear D gene. Germline values: CDR1 SGHNT, CDR2 YYREEE (reference sequence). V dropped 0 bases and J dropped 4 bases, with 2 bases sitting between them. The CDR3 has 12 amino acids. CDR3 residues: CASSLVYNEQFF. The CDR3, as DNA: TGTGCCAGCAGCTTGGTTTACAATGAGCAGTTCTTC.

The CDR3: CASSLSYGYTF. CDR3 DNA: TGTGCCAGCAGTTTATCCTATGGCTACACCTTC. The rearrangement joins TRBV12-3 or TRBV12-4 to TRBJ1-2; D remains unclear. This CDR3 has 11 amino acids. V was pared by 2 bases and J by 4 bases, with 2 bases between.

The chain is built from TRBV9 and TRBJ2-5, with 8 bases that match TRBD1. V lost 2 bases and J lost 4; bases outside the gene matches: 10. The CDR3 extends over 16 amino acids. In germline, CDR1 is SGDLS, CDR2 YYNGEE. CDR3 sequence: CASSVDQGAVGETQYF. CDR3 bases: TGTGCCAGCAGCGTGGATCAGGGGGCAGTGGGAGAGACCCAGTACTTC.

The CDR3 nucleotides read TGTGCCAGCAGTAACAGGGGGACAGGGAATCAAGAGACCCAGTACTTC. Translated, it gives CASSNRGTGNQETQYF. The genes are TRBV6-6 and TRBJ2-5, with TRBD1 matching 9 bases. The CDR3 totals 16 residues. Germline-derived CDR1 and CDR2 are MNHNY and SVGAGI (reference sequence). V was clipped by 5 bases and J by 2 bases; unmatched bases: 9.

The gene calls are TRBV7-2 and TRBJ1-1, with D uncertain. V was shortened by 5 bases and J by 1 base, with 8 bases between the two germline ends. This CDR3 is 13 amino acids long. The germline gives CDR1 SGHTA, CDR2 FQGNSA. The CDR3 coding sequence is TGTGCCAGCAGCGTGAAGGGGAACACTGAAGCTTTCTTT. Its translation is CASSVKGNTEAFF.

The chain employs TRBV10-2 and TRBJ2-3, with D possibly being TRBD1 (6 bases). Trimming shortened V by 6 bases and J by 2 bases, and 9 bases separated the two germline ends. Germline CDR1 reads WSHSY; CDR2 reads SAAADI. The CDR3 length is 13 residues. The CDR3 sequence: CASRQGLTDTQYF. The CDR3 DNA follows: TGCGCCAGCAGACAGGGCCTCACAGATACGCAGTATTTT.

This chain links TRBV27 with TRBJ1-1, with D possibly being TRBD1 (5 bases). Germline assignment: CDR1 MNHEY and CDR2 SMNVEV (reference sequence). Trimming took off 3 bases at V and 1 base at J, with 18 bases between the two ends. This CDR3 is 17 amino acids long. The CDR3 protein is CASSFFASGLENTEAFF. In DNA, the CDR3 is TGTGCCAGCAGTTTCTTCGCGTCGGGGCTCGAGAACACTGAAGCTTTCTTT.